What follows describes a single T cell receptor (beta chain). It lacks a known antigen. Base-call qualities are not available, and no considerably larger clone is one nucleotide away. RNA was extracted using the RNeasy kit, and roughly 0.5 to 1 microgram was reverse transcribed with random hexamers. The immunoSEQ multiplex PCR assay, covering 54 Vbeta and 13 Jbeta segments, was used to amplify TCR beta CDR3 regions. PCR amplification bias was corrected using a synthetic template baseline for primer optimization and computational correction. The original pipeline was this. Reads were assigned to V, D and J genes according to IMGT and analyzed in immunoSEQ Analyzer, with only productive sequences retained. Clonality was calculated as one minus the Shannon entropy normalized by log2 of the number of productive unique sequences. Public and private clones were assessed among the 100 most prevalent clones of each patient and control. Clones were defined as Susac-specific if absent from the healthy and MS cohorts, from approximately 1,100 published viral clones and from other ImmuneACCESS disease sequences. In TCRdb, the public reads were trimmed at Q25 with fastp and aligned with MiXCR, with productive beta chains retained. Each entry is one CDR3 protein sequence, shown with its most common DNA and genes. In this record, the V and J calls reflect TCRdb's handling and not the investigators' own analysis. This sample is represented by under 200,000 distinct CDR3 sequences; more than 90% of them were singletons. The ten largest clones take up over 0.12% of the sample.

The germline ends are 15 bases apart after V is trimmed by 5 bases and J by 1 base. The CDR3 runs 16 amino acids, cysteine and phenylalanine included. Only CDR3 DNA is held: 48 bases, read in frame from base 1. CDR1 and CDR2, looked up from the germline V gene (reference sequence), are LNHDA and SQIVND. The entry originates in a study of CD8 T cells in Susac syndrome (dated by TCRdb to between 2019 and 2020). Background on the whole study: Repertoire sequencing was used to test whether CD8+ T cell activation and differentiation in Susac syndrome was antigen driven.

The investigation overall reported the following: The number of individuals in the TCR sequencing and HLA analysis was acknowledged as relatively small.

High-throughput TCR beta sequencing profiled peripheral blood CD8+ and CD4+ T cells from healthy donors, Susac syndrome patients and multiple sclerosis patients. Healthy donors were age- and sex-matched controls. Bulk CD8+ and CD4+ T cells were purified by magnetic negative isolation, whereas CD8+ TEMRA cells were enriched by FACS. Blood was drawn into EDTA tubes, processed within 24 hours, and PBMCs were isolated by density gradient centrifugation. PBMCs destined for TCR sequencing were cryopreserved in liquid nitrogen and later thawed in a 37 °C water bath. The sorted or isolated CD4+, CD8+ and CD8+ TEMRA cells had a purity of 90% or higher.

This receptor chain uses TRBV19 and TRBJ1-5, and possibly TRBD1, on 6 matching bases. Material for sequencing was CD4+ T cells from PBMCs. This TCR was recovered from a human donor in good health. The nucleotide sequence is given as TGTGCCAGTAGTCGAAGACAGGCCGAAAGCAATCAGCCCCAGCATTTT. Its translation reads: CASSRRQAESNQPQHF. With the rest looked up from the reference TRBV19 and TRBJ1-5 genes rather than sequenced, the full variable domain is DGGITQSPKYLFRKEGQNVTLSCEQNLNHDAMYWYRQDPGQGLRLIYYSQIVNDFQKGDIAEGYSVSREKKESFPLTVTSAQKNPTAFYLCASSRRQAESNQPQHFGDGTRLSIL.